The 18 T cell receptor beta chains listed next were all sequenced from one sample in a study of shared clonotypes between healthy human individuals. Profiled with immunoSEQ multiplex PCR; TCRdb holds only in-frame clones, not every one. The sample shows about 2.3 million clones, roughly 90% of them seen only once. The specimen sequenced was naive CD4+ T cells from PBMCs. Subset of the sample: CD45RA+ positively selected. The source is a man between 18 and 29 years old in good health. Some clones in this sample may be carry-over from other donors' samples.

This clone came up a few times. The genes are TRBV2 and TRBJ1-5; 8 bases are shared with TRBD1. V trimming: 5 bases; J trimming: 6 bases; junction bases outside the gene matches: 3. CDR3 length: 13 residues. Germline V lookup: CDR1 SNHLY, CDR2 FYNNEI. CDR3 sequence (DNA): TGTGCCAGCAGTCCGGACAGGGTTCAGCCCCAGCATTTT. This translates into CASSPDRVQPQHF.

V and J are TRBV5-4 and TRBJ2-7; 8 bases fit TRBD2. V trimming: 3 bases; J trimming: 3 bases; junction bases outside the gene matches: 5. The CDR3 covers 14 residues. Germline CDR1 reads SGHNT; CDR2 reads YYREEE (reference sequence). The CDR3 sequence is CASSSGTRDYEQYF. CDR3 in DNA: TGTGCCAGCAGCTCCGGGACTAGGGACTACGAGCAGTACTTC.

The rearrangement joins TRBV27 to TRBJ2-3; 8 nucleotides match TRBD2. CDR3 length: 16 amino acids. In germline, CDR1 is MNHEY, CDR2 SMNVEV (reference sequence). V dropped 4 bases and J dropped 0; count of bases not matched to a gene: 6. This CDR3 reads CASSSLGGGSTDTQYF. The DNA for the CDR3 is TGTGCCAGCAGTTCCCTGGGCGGGGGGAGCACAGATACGCAGTATTTT.

About this clone: Different DNA sequences within this sample yield the same CDR3. The rearrangement joins TRBV7-9 to TRBJ2-7; no clear D. With 1 base removed from V and 1 base from J, the gap between germline ends came to 8 bases. Germline lookup yields CDR1 SEHNR and CDR2 FQNEAQ (reference sequence). The CDR3 covers 14 residues. This chain's CDR3 is CASSLDGHSYEQYF. CDR3 coding DNA: TGTGCCAGCAGCTTAGACGGGCATTCCTACGAGCAGTACTTC. The whole variable domain, remainder taken from reference TRBV7-9 and TRBJ2-7, is DTGVSQNPRHKITKRGQNVTFRCDPISEHNRLYWYRQTLGQGPEFLTYFQNEAQLEKSRLLSDRFSAERPKGSFSTLEIQRTEQGDSAMYLCASSLDGHSYEQYFGPGTRLTVT.

V and J are TRBV30 and TRBJ1-4; D might be TRBD1 (6 bases). Germline V CDR1 and CDR2: GTSNPN, SVGIG (reference sequence). This CDR3 contains 16 residues. V lost 2 bases to trimming and J lost 8 bases, with 21 bases between them. For the CDR3, the DNA is TGTGCCTGGAGTCTTTCGGGGGGCGCCTGGCTCGAAAAACTGTTTTTT. Translated, it gives CAWSLSGGAWLEKLFF.

This clone has only one observation. Other DNA variants within this sample encode the same CDR3. The chain links TRBV28 to TRBJ1-1, with D maybe TRBD1 (5 bases). Between the trimmed V and J ends, which lost 6 bases and 3 bases, there was a span of 14 bases. The CDR3 spans 14 residues. Germline CDR1 reads MDHEN; CDR2 reads SYDVKM. In nucleotides, the CDR3 is TGTGCCAGCAGCTTACGTTGGGGGGACACTGAAGCTTTCTTT. It is translated as CASSLRWGDTEAFF.

The V and J genes are TRBV7-3 and TRBJ2-2, with D possibly TRBD2 on 7 matching bases. Germline CDR1 is SGHTA and CDR2 is FQGTGA. Trimming cost V 5 bases and J 7 bases, with 20 bases left between them. The CDR3 covers 16 residues. CDR3 nucleotide sequence: TGTGCCAGCAGCCCCTTGTTGGGGGGGCAGAGCGGGGAGCTGTTTTTT. This sequence encodes CASSPLLGGQSGELFF. Filled out from reference TRBV7-3 and TRBJ2-2, the complete variable domain reads GAGVSQTPSNKVTEKGKYVELRCDPISGHTALYWYRQSLGQGPEFLIYFQGTGAADDSGLPNDRFFAVRPEGSVSTLKIQRTERGDSAVYLCASSPLLGGQSGELFFGEGSRLTVL.

The genes are TRBV10-3 and TRBJ2-3; 8 bases are a match to TRBD1. V was clipped by 0 bases and J by 4 bases; unmatched bases: 6. Germline-derived CDR1 and CDR2 are ENHRY and SYGVKD. The CDR3 totals 16 residues. Written as DNA, the CDR3 is TGTGCCATCAGTGAGTCGCAGGGGGCGAGGGCAGATACGCAGTATTTT. Translation gives CAISESQGARADTQYF.

The gene calls are TRBV5-1 and TRBJ2-7; possible D gene TRBD1, 7 bases. The V gene's germline CDR1 is SGHRS and CDR2 YFSETQ. Trimming took off 2 bases at V and 5 bases at J, with 11 bases between the two ends. The CDR3 has 13 amino acids. The CDR3 protein is CASSFDREDEQYF. The CDR3 DNA sequence: TGCGCCAGCAGCTTCGACAGGGAGGACGAGCAGTACTTC.

The rearrangement uses TRBV7-9 and TRBJ2-3; D gene unclear. V lost 1 base, J lost 2 bases, and 7 bases lay in between. CDR3 length: 14 residues. Germline-derived CDR1 and CDR2 are SEHNR and FQNEAQ (reference sequence). CDR3 sequence (DNA): TGTGCCAGCAGCTTAGGTCATAACACAGATACGCAGTATTTT. Its protein is CASSLGHNTDTQYF.

The rearrangement joins TRBV5-1 to TRBJ2-3; TRBD1 might be the D (6 bases). Germline values: CDR1 SGHRS, CDR2 YFSETQ. There are 15 residues in the CDR3. Trimming took 0 bases from V and 2 from J, leaving 10 bases between them. Written as DNA, the CDR3 is TGCGCCAGCAGCTTGGAACGGGGACACACAGATACGCAGTATTTT. Encoded protein: CASSLERGHTDTQYF.

The chain carries TRBV7-2 and TRBJ2-1, with 10 bases lining up with TRBD2. V lost 1 base and J lost 7; bases outside the gene matches: 7. The CDR3 length is 16 residues. Germline-derived CDR1 and CDR2 are SGHTA and FQGNSA. Written as DNA, the CDR3 is TGTGCCAGCAGCTTAGATCGGCTAGCGGGAGTAAATGAGCAGTTCTTC. This sequence encodes CASSLDRLAGVNEQFF.

The J gene is TRBJ2-2, the V gene TRBV6-6, with unresolved D. Per germline, CDR1 MNHNY and CDR2 SVGAGI (reference sequence). The CDR3 length is 12 residues. V shed 5 bases and J shed 1 base, with 2 bases lying between them. The CDR3 sequence is CASSMNTGELFF. Written as DNA, the CDR3 is TGTGCCAGCAGTATGAACACCGGGGAGCTGTTTTTT.

The V gene is TRBV7-9, the J gene TRBJ1-2, with TRBD1 matching over 7 bases. The CDR3 totals 14 residues. Losses at the gene ends were 0 bases for V and 3 bases for J; bases not matched to a gene: 1. CDR1 is SEHNR, CDR2 FQNEAQ, per germline (reference sequence). The CDR3 sequence: CASSLAGTDYGYTF. In nucleotides, the CDR3 is TGTGCCAGCAGCTTAGCCGGGACAGACTATGGCTACACCTTC.

Here the CDR3 DNA reads TGTGCCAGCAGTGAGGGACTAGCTACTTACGAGCAGTACTTC. It specifies CASSEGLATYEQYF. The chain has TRBV2 and TRBJ2-7; TRBD2 aligns across 9 bases. Germline loops: CDR1 SNHLY, CDR2 FYNNEI. This CDR3 is built from 14 residues. Germline trimming cut 3 bases from V and 4 bases from J; bases unmatched to any gene: 4.

This chain links TRBV11-2 with TRBJ2-1; D is possibly TRBD2 (5 bases). V lost 3 bases and J 0 bases, leaving 9 bases between the germline ends. The germline V gene encodes CDR1 SGHAT and CDR2 FQNNGV. The CDR3 extends over 15 amino acids. CDR3 sequence (DNA): TGTGCCAGCAGCTTTTTGAGGGTCTCCTACAATGAGCAGTTCTTC. Its protein product is CASSFLRVSYNEQFF.

This clone was found once. V is TRBV6-4 and J is TRBJ1-5; D call uncertain. The CDR3 covers 14 residues. V shed 4 bases and J shed 3 bases, with 10 bases lying between them. Looked up from germline, CDR1 is MRHNA and CDR2 is SNTAGT. The CDR3 coding sequence is TGTGCCAGCAGTGTAAACCACCTCAATCAGCCCCAGCATTTT. This codes for CASSVNHLNQPQHF.

Concerning this clone: The same CDR3 is also encoded by other DNA sequences in this sample. The rearrangement uses TRBV18 and TRBJ2-1; 9 nucleotides match TRBD2. The CDR3 has 15 residues. V was pared by 3 bases and J by 2 bases, with 2 bases of the junction left unmatched. Looked up from germline, CDR1 is KGHSH and CDR2 is LQKENI. The CDR3 loop is CASSPLAGPYNEQFF. CDR3 sequence (DNA): TGTGCCAGCTCACCCCTAGCGGGACCCTACAATGAGCAGTTCTTC. Complete variable domain (other parts from reference TRBV18 and TRBJ2-1): NAGVMQNPRHLVRRRGQEARLRCSPMKGHSHVYWYRQLPEEGLKFMVYLQKENIIDESGMPKERFSAEFPKEGPSILRIQQVVRGDSAAYFCASSPLAGPYNEQFFGPGTRLTVL.